The clone carrying this T cell receptor (beta chain) was observed a single time. TCRdb re-derived calls from the reads in MiXCR, one entry per CDR3 protein. This sample has about 450,000 distinct CDR3 sequences, with 25% to 40% found just once. The sample is drawn from a study of T cell repertoires in cytomegalovirus infection. Study-wide context: Public TCR beta signature analysis indicated the presence of both CMV infection and matching HLA type.

The V gene lost 5 bases and the J gene lost 6 bases, with 19 bases spanning the gap. Germline CDR1 and CDR2: DFQATT and SNEGSKA (reference sequence). This CDR3 comprises 14 residues. This clonotype was obtained from a human donor in good health (CMV status not recorded). Some clones in this sample may be carry-over from other donors' samples. The V gene is TRBV20-1, the J gene TRBJ1-1; tentative D call: TRBD1 (5 bases). Sequenced input: PBMCs. CDR3 loop: CSALGRGGSAEAFF. Written as DNA, the CDR3 is TGCAGTGCTTTGGGCCGGGGCGGGTCCGCTGAAGCTTTCTTT.